The clone carrying this T cell receptor (beta chain) has only one observation. What it binds is unknown. Clones were sequenced by immunoSEQ multiplex PCR, and TCRdb holds only the in-frame ones, with some missing. The table has roughly 110,000 clones, about nine tenths seen once. This sample was included in a study of T cell responses to AZD1222 COVID-19 vaccine. CDR1 and CDR2 (germline): SGHNT, YYREEE (reference sequence). With V trimmed by 4 bases and J by 7 bases, 8 bases remained unmatched. This CDR3 region has 16 residues. General observations from the study: At baseline, just five to seven AZD1222 recipients tested seropositive. Females made up more of the donors, who were largely white British, and clonal diversity may have come out too low. Spike-specific TCR depth and breadth grew after two AZD1222 doses.

The receptor was isolated from an adult who received the AZD1222 COVID-19 vaccine. Here the sequenced sample was peripheral blood, taken 28 days after the second AZD1222 dose. The chain links TRBV5-4 to TRBJ2-1; TRBD2 agrees at 13 bases. The DNA of the CDR3 is TGTGCCAGCAGCCGGACTAGCGGGGGCCTTGATAATGAGCAGTTCTTC. Its protein is CASSRTSGGLDNEQFF.